What follows describes a single T cell receptor beta chain. What the recovered Cohort 3 donors had was two negative PCRs, clearance, or symptom resolution. These data originate in a study of blood T cell repertoires in COVID-19. Study summary: Spain, Italy and the United States supplied samples that represented acute and convalescent COVID-19. From T cells, B-cell-depleted T cells, or PBMCs came the material, which was cDNA or gDNA.

In the original analysis: Amplified reference gene primers provided the basis for estimating nucleated cell counts. The data were produced by immunoSEQ multiplex PCR, yet TCRdb's version contains in-frame clones alone and is incomplete. The V and J calls and clone size were taken over from that table, and D and trimming were inferred from the DNA. The sample consists of roughly 310,000 clones, over 75% of them appearing once. Germline lookup yields CDR1 WSHSY and CDR2 SAAADI. This CDR3 comprises 17 residues. V shed 9 bases, J shed 3 bases, and the junction held 12 bases outside the gene matches. The receptor was isolated from a woman between 35 and 50 years old who had recovered from COVID-19. Sequencing was done on a sample of PBMCs or T cells enriched from blood (not recorded which). The chain links TRBV10-2 to TRBJ2-7; TRBD2 agrees at 15 bases. For the CDR3, the DNA is TGCGCCAGTAGGCCGGGACTAGCGGGGGGCCGGGACTACGAGCAGTACTTC. This gives the protein CASRPGLAGGRDYEQYF.